The clone carrying this TCR beta chain is a singleton in its sample. Its antigen is not identified. The PCR employed 60 Vbeta primers together with 13 Jbeta primers. Here immunoSEQ multiplex PCR was the method, and the copy in TCRdb shows in-frame clones only, minus some. The sample consists of 160,000 or so clones, approximately 80% of them appearing once. The V gene's germline CDR1 is MNHEY and CDR2 SVGAGI. The CDR3 is 15 residues long. V trimming: 0 bases; J trimming: 4 bases; junction bases outside the gene matches: 5. The data derive from a study of cytomegalovirus exposure and HLA in healthy donors. Overall study findings and caveats: Sequencing depth across donors, presence/absence analyses assumed, was roughly uniform. HLA alleles showed associations with approximately 15,000 TCR beta sequences in a later analysis, at a 0.05 false discovery rate. Later analysis revealed greater clonal expansion in HLA-associated TCR beta chains than in equally common others. When analyzed later, a missense DCLRE1C variant was found to be linked to TCR beta V- and J-gene trimming.

The sequence was collected from a man in his fifties or sixties in good health and CMV-seropositive. The sequencing input was PBMCs. The chain has TRBV6-5 and TRBJ1-2; 7 bases agree with TRBD1. Here the CDR3 reads CASSYSAGGAYGYTF. Written as DNA, the CDR3 is TGTGCCAGCAGTTACTCGGCAGGGGGTGCCTATGGCTACACCTTC.